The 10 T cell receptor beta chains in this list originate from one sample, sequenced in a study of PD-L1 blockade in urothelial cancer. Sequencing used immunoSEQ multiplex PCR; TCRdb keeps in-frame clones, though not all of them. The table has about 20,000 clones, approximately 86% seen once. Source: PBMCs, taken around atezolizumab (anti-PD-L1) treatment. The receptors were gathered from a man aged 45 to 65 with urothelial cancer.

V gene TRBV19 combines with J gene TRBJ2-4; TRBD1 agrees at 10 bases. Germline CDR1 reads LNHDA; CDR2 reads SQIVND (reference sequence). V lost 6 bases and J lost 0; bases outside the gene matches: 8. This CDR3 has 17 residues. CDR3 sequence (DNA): TGTGCCAGTAGCGAGGGACAGGGGCAAATAGCCAAAAACATTCAGTACTTC. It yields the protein CASSEGQGQIAKNIQYF.

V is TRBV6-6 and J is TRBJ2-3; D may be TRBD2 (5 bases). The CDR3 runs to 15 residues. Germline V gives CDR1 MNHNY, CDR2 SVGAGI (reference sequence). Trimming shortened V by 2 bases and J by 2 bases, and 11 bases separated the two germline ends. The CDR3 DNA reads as TGTGCCAGCAGTTACCGGGGAAAGACCACAGATACGCAGTATTTT. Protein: CASSYRGKTTDTQYF.

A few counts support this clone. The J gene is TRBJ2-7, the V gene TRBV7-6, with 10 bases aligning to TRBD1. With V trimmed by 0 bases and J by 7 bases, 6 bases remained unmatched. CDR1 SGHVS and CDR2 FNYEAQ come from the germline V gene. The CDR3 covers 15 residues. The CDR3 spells CASSLAPWTGGEQYF. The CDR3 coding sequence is TGTGCCAGCAGCTTAGCCCCCTGGACAGGGGGGGAGCAGTACTTC.

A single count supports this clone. The CDR3 DNA reads as TGTGCCAGCAGCTCATACGACAGGGATTATGGAAACACCATATATTTT. Protein product: CASSSYDRDYGNTIYF. The rearrangement joins TRBV11-2 to TRBJ1-3; 7 positions match TRBD1. The V and J ends lost 4 bases and 3 bases, in that order; junction bases with no gene match: 9. Germline CDR1 SGHAT, CDR2 FQNNGV. This CDR3 is 16 amino acids long.

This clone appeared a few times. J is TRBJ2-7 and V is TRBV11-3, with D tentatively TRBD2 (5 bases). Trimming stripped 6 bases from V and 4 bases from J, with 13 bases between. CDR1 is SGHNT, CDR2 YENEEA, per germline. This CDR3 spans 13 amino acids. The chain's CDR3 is CASREKAEYEQYF. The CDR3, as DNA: TGTGCCAGCAGGGAGAAAGCGGAGTACGAGCAGTACTTC. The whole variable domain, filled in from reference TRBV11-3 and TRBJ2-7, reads EAGVVQSPRYKIIEKKQPVAFWCNPISGHNTLYWYLQNLGQGPELLIRYENEEAVDDSQLPKDRFSAERLKGVDSTLKIQPAELGDSAVYLCASREKAEYEQYFGPGTRLTVT.

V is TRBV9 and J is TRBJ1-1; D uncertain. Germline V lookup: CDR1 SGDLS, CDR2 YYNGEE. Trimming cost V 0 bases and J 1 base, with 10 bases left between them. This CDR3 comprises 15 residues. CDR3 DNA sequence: TGTGCCAGCAGCGTAGGCCCCCTGGCGAACACTGAAGCTTTCTTT. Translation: CASSVGPLANTEAFF.

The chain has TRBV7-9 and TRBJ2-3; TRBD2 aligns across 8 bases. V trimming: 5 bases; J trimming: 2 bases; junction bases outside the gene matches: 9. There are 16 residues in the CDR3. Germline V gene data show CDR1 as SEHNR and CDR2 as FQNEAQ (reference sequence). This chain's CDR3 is CASSPPGGRSTDTQYF. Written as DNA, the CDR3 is TGTGCCAGCAGCCCCCCAGGCGGGAGGTCCACAGATACGCAGTATTTT.

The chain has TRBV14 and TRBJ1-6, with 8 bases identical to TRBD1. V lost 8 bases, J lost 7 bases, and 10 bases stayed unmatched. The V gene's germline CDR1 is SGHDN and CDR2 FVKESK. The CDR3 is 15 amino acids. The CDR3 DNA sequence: TGTGCCAGCTCCGGGACAGGAGGCCGAAATTCACCCCTCCACTTT. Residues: CASSGTGGRNSPLHF. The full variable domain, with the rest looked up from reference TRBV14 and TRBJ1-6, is EAGVTQFPSHSVIEKGQTVTLRCDPISGHDNLYWYRRVMGKEIKFLLHFVKESKQDESGMPNNRFLAERTGGTYSTLKVQPAELEDSGVYFCASSGTGGRNSPLHFGNGTRLTVT.

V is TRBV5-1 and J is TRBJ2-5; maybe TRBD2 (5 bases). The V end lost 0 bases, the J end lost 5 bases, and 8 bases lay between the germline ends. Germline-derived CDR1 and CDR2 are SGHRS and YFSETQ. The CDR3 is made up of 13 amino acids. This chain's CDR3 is CASSLDTGETQYF. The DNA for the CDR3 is TGCGCCAGCAGCTTGGATACGGGGGAGACCCAGTACTTC.

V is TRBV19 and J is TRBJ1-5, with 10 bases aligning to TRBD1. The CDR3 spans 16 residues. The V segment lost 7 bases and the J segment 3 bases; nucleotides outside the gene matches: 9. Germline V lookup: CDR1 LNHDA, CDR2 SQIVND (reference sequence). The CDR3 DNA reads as TGTGCCAGTAAGAGGACAGGGGGAAACTCCAATCAGCCCCAGCATTTT. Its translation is CASKRTGGNSNQPQHF. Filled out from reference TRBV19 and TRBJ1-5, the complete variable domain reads DGGITQSPKYLFRKEGQNVTLSCEQNLNHDAMYWYRQDPGQGLRLIYYSQIVNDFQKGDIAEGYSVSREKKESFPLTVTSAQKNPTAFYLCASKRTGGNSNQPQHFGDGTRLSIL.